These 6 T cell receptor beta chains were sequenced from one sample in a study of T-cell reconstitution after alpha-beta-depleted transplantation in children. Preparation of the TCRbeta library involved a method that used unique molecular identifiers. TCRdb independently ran MiXCR on the PCR reads; one entry per CDR3 protein. The sample has roughly 500,000 distinct CDR3 sequences, 10% to 13% seen once; the top ten hold 2% to 2.5%. Here the sequenced sample was PBMCs, taken before TCRalphabeta/CD19-depleted stem cell transplant. The source is a child aged 2 to 10 with inherited bone marrow failure, due to receive a stem cell transplant.

This clonotype was detected ten times or more. The chain has TRBV7-9 and TRBJ1-1; D is unclear. Trimming cost V 3 bases and J 1 base, with 6 bases left between them. The CDR3 is made up of 13 amino acids. Germline V gene lookup returns CDR1 SEHNR and CDR2 FQNEAQ (reference sequence). The CDR3 DNA follows: TGTGCCAGCAGCTTCTCATCGAACACTGAAGCTTTCTTT. Amino acids: CASSFSSNTEAFF.

This clonotype was recorded many times. CDR3 region: CASSASGSPNEQFF. Here the CDR3 DNA reads TGTGCCAGCAGCGCCTCGGGCTCCCCCAATGAGCAGTTCTTC. This chain links TRBV7-6 with TRBJ2-1; D uncertain. The CDR3 sequence is 14 residues long. Trimming cost V 5 bases and J 6 bases, with 14 bases left between them. CDR1 is SGHVS and CDR2 is FNYEAQ in the germline V gene.

The chain joins TRBV7-2 to TRBJ1-1, with D perhaps TRBD1 (5 bases). This CDR3 comprises 17 residues. Germline V CDR1 and CDR2: SGHTA, FQGNSA. Trimming took off 1 base at V and 4 bases at J, with 19 bases between the two ends. Here the CDR3 DNA reads TGTGCCAGCAGCTTAGATTCATGGTTAACTAGGGGCACTGAAGCTTTCTTT. The encoded protein is CASSLDSWLTRGTEAFF.

This clonotype has a count of ten or more. The chain links TRBV20-1 to TRBJ2-3; 7 bases match TRBD2. V lost 3 bases and J lost 3; bases outside the gene matches: 6. Germline V lookup: CDR1 DFQATT, CDR2 SNEGSKA (reference sequence). This CDR3 has 14 amino acids. The DNA of the CDR3 is TGCAGTGCTAGTAGTCCTAGCGGTACAGATACGCAGTATTTT. Residues: CSASSPSGTDTQYF.

This clonotype occurred many times. This rearrangement joins TRBV2 to TRBJ1-1; D perhaps matches TRBD1 (6 bases). This CDR3 is 14 amino acids long. V lost 2 bases to trimming and J lost 4 bases, with 11 bases between them. The germline V gene encodes CDR1 SNHLY and CDR2 FYNNEI. This CDR3 reads CASSEQGTVTEAFF. The CDR3 bases are TGTGCCAGCAGTGAACAGGGGACCGTCACTGAAGCTTTCTTT.

This clonotype occurred many times. The CDR3 DNA is TGCGCCAGCAGCCAGCCCGGACAGGGAGAGACGTACTATGGCTACACCTTC. It is translated as CASSQPGQGETYYGYTF. The chain is built from TRBV5-1 and TRBJ1-2; 8 positions match TRBD1. The CDR3 length is 17 residues. The germline V gene encodes CDR1 SGHRS and CDR2 YFSETQ. V lost 4 bases and J lost 3; bases outside the gene matches: 14.